This T cell receptor (beta chain) was observed in a study of early T cells in non-severe SARS-CoV-2 infection. Turning to the study itself: Sequencing of unsorted whole blood was done on bulk RNA, leaving chains unpaired.

Unique molecular identifiers were attached to individual cDNA molecules. TCRdb passed the 5' RACE reads through MiXCR, listing each CDR3 protein once. The sample holds 65,000 to 90,000 distinct CDR3 sequences, around 12% seen once. This CDR3 contains 11 residues. V was clipped by 10 bases and J by 11 bases, with 17 bases between them. This clonotype came up many times. The source of this sequence is an adult who was a healthcare worker with PCR-confirmed SARS-CoV-2 infection or an uninfected control (not recorded which). V gene TRBV12-3 or TRBV12-4 combines with J gene TRBJ1-1; D uncertain. Sequenced input: whole blood. The DNA for the CDR3 is TGTGCCACCCACTCGCGGGGTATGGCTTTCTTT. This translates into CATHSRGMAFF.